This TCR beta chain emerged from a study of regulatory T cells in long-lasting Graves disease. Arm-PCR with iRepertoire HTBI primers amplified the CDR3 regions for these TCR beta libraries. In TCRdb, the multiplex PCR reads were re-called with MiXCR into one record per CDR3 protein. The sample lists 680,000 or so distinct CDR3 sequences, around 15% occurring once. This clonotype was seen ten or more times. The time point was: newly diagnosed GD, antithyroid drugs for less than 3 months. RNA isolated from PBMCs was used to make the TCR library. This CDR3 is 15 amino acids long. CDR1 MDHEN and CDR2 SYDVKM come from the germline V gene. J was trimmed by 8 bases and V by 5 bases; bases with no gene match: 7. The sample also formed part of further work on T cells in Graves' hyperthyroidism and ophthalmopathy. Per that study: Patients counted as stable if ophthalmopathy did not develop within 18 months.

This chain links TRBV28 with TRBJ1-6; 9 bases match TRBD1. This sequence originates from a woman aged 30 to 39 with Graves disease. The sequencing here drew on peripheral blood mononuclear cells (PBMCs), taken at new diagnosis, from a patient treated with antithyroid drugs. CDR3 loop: CASSPAGTGYSPLHF. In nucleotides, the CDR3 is TGTGCCAGCAGTCCCGCCGGGACAGGGTATTCACCCCTCCACTTT.